The rows below give T cell receptor beta chains drawn from one sample of a study of T cells after yellow fever vaccination. TCRdb processed the 5' RACE reads anew with MiXCR; each CDR3 protein has one entry. The table has 450,000 to 600,000 distinct CDR3 sequences, about a sixth seen once. Material: PBMCs, obtained 5 days after the first yellow fever vaccination. These TCRs come from a man between 18 and 29 years old who received the YFV17D yellow fever vaccine. Both conserved end residues are part of each CDR3. Each record gives: V gene, clone size, J gene, D gene, CDR3 DNA, CDR3 protein. A D gene is named only where the DNA matches it firmly. Rows may omit the clone size; those that give it use once, few, many or a size class.

V gene: TRBV7-9
clone size: few
J gene: TRBJ2-3
D gene: -
CDR3 DNA: TGTGCCAGCAGCTTAAGGGGACCCACCCCGGATACGCAGTATTTT
CDR3 protein: CASSLRGPTPDTQYF

V gene: TRBV7-2
clone size: -
J gene: TRBJ2-5
D gene: -
CDR3 DNA: TGTGCCAGCAGCTCCCACCGGGGGGCGGAGACCCAGTACTTC
CDR3 protein: CASSSHRGAETQYF

V gene: TRBV7-2
clone size: few
J gene: TRBJ1-5
D gene: -
CDR3 DNA: TGTGCCAGCGGGGTTTGGGGGCCAAGTTCTCAGCCCCAGCATTTT
CDR3 protein: CASGVWGPSSQPQHF

V gene: TRBV2
clone size: few
J gene: TRBJ1-1
D gene: -
CDR3 DNA: TGTGCCAGCAACAGGGCTCCTGGAGTCACTGAAGCTTTCTTT
CDR3 protein: CASNRAPGVTEAFF

V gene: TRBV5-1
clone size: -
J gene: TRBJ2-5
D gene: TRBD1
CDR3 DNA: TGCGCCAGCAGCCAGAGAGACAGGGGACAAGAGACCCAGTACTTC
CDR3 protein: CASSQRDRGQETQYF

V gene: TRBV7-9
clone size: -
J gene: TRBJ2-5
D gene: -
CDR3 DNA: TGTGCCAGCAGCCGTTCCGGGGGGCTCCAAGAGACCCAGTACTTC
CDR3 protein: CASSRSGGLQETQYF

V gene: TRBV5-1
clone size: -
J gene: TRBJ1-2
D gene: -
CDR3 DNA: TGCGCCAGCAGCTTGGTAGCCGACAGGCGATTGGGCACCTTC
CDR3 protein: CASSLVADRRLGTF

V gene: TRBV29-1
clone size: -
J gene: TRBJ1-3
D gene: -
CDR3 DNA: TGCAGCGTTCAAGGGAAGTTCTCTGGAAACACCATATATTTT
CDR3 protein: CSVQGKFSGNTIYF

V gene: TRBV9
clone size: few
J gene: TRBJ2-2
D gene: -
CDR3 DNA: TGTGCCAGCAGCGTAGCCCCGAGGCCCGGGGAGCTGTTTTTT
CDR3 protein: CASSVAPRPGELFF

V gene: TRBV20-1
clone size: -
J gene: TRBJ2-1
D gene: -
CDR3 DNA: TGCAGTGCTAGACGTCTCTTGGGTTACAATGAGCAGTTCTTC
CDR3 protein: CSARRLLGYNEQFF

V gene: TRBV5-1
clone size: -
J gene: TRBJ2-3
D gene: TRBD2
CDR3 DNA: TGCGCCAGCAAAGCGGGGGGCTCAGATACGCAGTATTTT
CDR3 protein: CASKAGGSDTQYF

V gene: TRBV5-1
clone size: few
J gene: TRBJ2-2
D gene: TRBD1
CDR3 DNA: TGCGCCAGCACCGCAGGGGGAGCGACCGGGGAGCTGTTTTTT
CDR3 protein: CASTAGGATGELFF

V gene: TRBV14
clone size: few
J gene: TRBJ1-2
D gene: -
CDR3 DNA: TGTGCCAGCAGCCCCCGGAGATATATCGGCGGAGGCTACACCTTC
CDR3 protein: CASSPRRYIGGGYTF

V gene: TRBV6-5
clone size: -
J gene: TRBJ1-6
D gene: -
CDR3 DNA: TGTGCCAGCAGTTACTCGATGATGGGGAGAAATTCACCCCTCCACTTT
CDR3 protein: CASSYSMMGRNSPLHF

V gene: TRBV11-2
clone size: -
J gene: TRBJ2-5
D gene: -
CDR3 DNA: TGTGCCAGCAGCTGGGGACTTCTCGGGACCCAGTACTTC
CDR3 protein: CASSWGLLGTQYF

V gene: TRBV27
clone size: -
J gene: TRBJ1-3
D gene: -
CDR3 DNA: TGTGCCAGCAGAGGGCCAGGGGCTGGAAACACCATATATTTT
CDR3 protein: CASRGPGAGNTIYF

V gene: TRBV5-1
clone size: -
J gene: TRBJ2-7
D gene: -
CDR3 DNA: TGCGCCATCTTGGAGAGCCTCCTACCGTCCAAGGACGAGCAGTACTTC
CDR3 protein: CAILESLLPSKDEQYF

V gene: TRBV15
clone size: -
J gene: TRBJ2-2
D gene: -
CDR3 DNA: TGTGCCACCAGCAGAGATCCGCAGGAGTGGAACACCGGGGAGCTGTTTTTT
CDR3 protein: CATSRDPQEWNTGELFF

V gene: TRBV4-1
clone size: -
J gene: TRBJ1-6
D gene: -
CDR3 DNA: TGCGCCAGCAGCCAACTGTGGGAGGACGCGACCCGAGGGGATTCACCCCTCCACTTT
CDR3 protein: CASSQLWEDATRGDSPLHF

V gene: TRBV7-9
clone size: -
J gene: TRBJ2-1
D gene: TRBD2
CDR3 DNA: TGTGCCAGCACCGCCGCCGGCGGGGGGAGGGATGAGCAGTTCTTC
CDR3 protein: CASTAAGGGRDEQFF

V gene: TRBV3-1
clone size: few
J gene: TRBJ2-1
D gene: -
CDR3 DNA: TGTGCCAGCAGCCAAGAAGGACACAATGAGCAGTTCTTC
CDR3 protein: CASSQEGHNEQFF

V gene: TRBV12-3/TRBV12-4
clone size: few
J gene: TRBJ2-1
D gene: TRBD1
CDR3 DNA: TGTGCCAGCAGTTCCACCCTGACAGGGGGCAATGAGCAGTTCTTC
CDR3 protein: CASSSTLTGGNEQFF

V gene: TRBV6-6
clone size: many
J gene: TRBJ1-1
D gene: -
CDR3 DNA: TGTGCCAGCATGGTAGACGAGTTCCCTGAAGCTTTCTTT
CDR3 protein: CASMVDEFPEAFF

V gene: TRBV14
clone size: few
J gene: TRBJ2-5
D gene: TRBD2
CDR3 DNA: TGTGCCAGCAGCCGAAGCGGGGGGGCGACTCAAGAGACCCAGTACTTC
CDR3 protein: CASSRSGGATQETQYF

V gene: TRBV20-1
clone size: few
J gene: TRBJ2-3
D gene: TRBD2
CDR3 DNA: TGCAGTGCTCTGAGCGGGGGGGCCAAAGATACGCAGTATTTT
CDR3 protein: CSALSGGAKDTQYF

V gene: TRBV11-2
clone size: -
J gene: TRBJ1-2
D gene: -
CDR3 DNA: TGTGCCAGCAGCTTATTGTCTTCACTGGGCTACACCTTC
CDR3 protein: CASSLLSSLGYTF

V gene: TRBV5-5
clone size: -
J gene: TRBJ2-2
D gene: TRBD1
CDR3 DNA: TGTGCCAGCAGCTTCAGGGGGATTAGTACCGGGGAGCTGTTTTTT
CDR3 protein: CASSFRGISTGELFF